The clone carrying this T cell receptor beta chain was seen many times. According to the study, TCR beta libraries were built with iRepertoire HTBI primers and CDR3-region Arm-PCR. How the authors handled the data: From all samples, identification returned some 15 TRBJ and approximately 67 TRBV segments. In TCRdb, the multiplex PCR reads were re-called with MiXCR into one record per CDR3 protein. The V and J calls, along with clone size, are taken from TCRdb and not from the paper's own processing. The sample has around 400,000 distinct CDR3 sequences, 12% seen once. This sample is drawn from a study of regulatory T cells in long-lasting Graves disease. Germline lookup yields CDR1 DFQATT and CDR2 SNEGSKA (reference sequence). V was clipped by 5 bases and J by 5 bases; unmatched bases: 2. The CDR3 consists of 13 residues. Noted time point: newly diagnosed GD, antithyroid drugs for less than 3 months. From RNA extracted from PBMCs, the TCR library was made.

This sample also belongs to another study, concerning T cells in Graves' hyperthyroidism and ophthalmopathy. That paper states: Patients aged 18 to 65 had newly diagnosed hyperthyroidism lasting under 2 months. Using 13 V-J features, a model discriminated ophthalmopathy from stable hyperthyroidism.

This sequence originates from a woman under 30 with Graves disease. The chain is built from TRBV20-1 and TRBJ1-6; 8 bases are a match to TRBD1. The sequencing used peripheral blood mononuclear cells (PBMCs), collected at new diagnosis, from a patient treated with antithyroid drugs. The CDR3 sequence is CSAEGQDNSPLHF. In nucleotides, the CDR3 is TGCAGTGCTGAGGGACAGGATAATTCACCCCTCCACTTT.